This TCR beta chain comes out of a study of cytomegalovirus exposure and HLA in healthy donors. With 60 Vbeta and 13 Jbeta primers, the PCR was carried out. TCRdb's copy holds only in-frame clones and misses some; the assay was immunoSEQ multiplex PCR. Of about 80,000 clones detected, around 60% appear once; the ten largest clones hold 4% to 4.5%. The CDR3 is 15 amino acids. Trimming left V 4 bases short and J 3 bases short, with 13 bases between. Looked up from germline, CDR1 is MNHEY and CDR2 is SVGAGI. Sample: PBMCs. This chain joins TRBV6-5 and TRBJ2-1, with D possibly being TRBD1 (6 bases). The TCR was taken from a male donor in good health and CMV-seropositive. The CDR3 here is CASSFRTGYYNEQFF. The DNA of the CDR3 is TGTGCCAGCAGTTTCCGTACAGGGTACTACAATGAGCAGTTCTTC.